Listed below are T cell receptor beta chains from one sample, sequenced in a study of Graves' ophthalmopathy and Graves' hyperthyroidism. TCRdb used MiXCR to reprocess the multiplex PCR reads, holding one entry per CDR3 protein. The repertoire has approximately 700,000 distinct CDR3 sequences, around 40% of them found once; the top ten carry 40% to 45%. Sequencing was done on a sample of peripheral blood. Receptor source: an adult man with Graves' ophthalmopathy. Both conserved end residues are part of each CDR3.

V gene	CDR3 protein
TRBV13	CASSLEAGAVYGYTF
TRBV20-1	CSARDARGPNEQYF
TRBV20-1	CSALGRSYSNQPQHF
TRBV11-2	CASSSENTEAFF
TRBV10-3	CAIREGVNTEAFF
TRBV25-1	CASMGARTF
TRBV10-3	CAISELTARYGYTF
TRBV10-1	CASRKTSGRGSYEQYF
TRBV7-2	CASSSSGTSRQETQYF
TRBV29-1	CSVVRVQYF
TRBV11-2	CASSLRVHQHF
TRBV4-1	CASSHGRGKETQYF
TRBV7-2	CASQGEGDYGYTF